This T cell receptor (beta chain) was obtained from a study of PD-1 blockade in classical Hodgkin lymphoma. After autologous stem cell transplantation all patients relapsed, and prior brentuximab vedotin exposure differed between cohorts. Germline V gives CDR1 MDHEN, CDR2 SYDVKM. V shed 6 bases, J shed 3 bases, and the junction held 4 bases outside the gene matches. The CDR3 runs to 13 residues. Clones were read by immunoSEQ multiplex PCR, and TCRdb kept only the in-frame ones, dropping some. The sample consists of approximately 24,000 clones, roughly four fifths of them appearing once. The sequencing here drew on peripheral blood mononuclear cells (PBMCs), taken before the second cycle of nivolumab. This chain connects TRBV28 to TRBJ1-2, with 7 bases lining up with TRBD1. This receptor was identified in a human donor with classical Hodgkin lymphoma. The CDR3: CASRRGLYYGYTF. CDR3 nucleotide sequence: TGTGCCAGCAGAAGGGGGCTCTACTATGGCTACACCTTC.